This entry lists 9 T cell receptor beta chains sequenced from one sample in a study of T cell repertoires in cytomegalovirus infection. One entry per CDR3 protein, called by TCRdb with MiXCR from the reads. The sample carries approximately 500,000 distinct CDR3 sequences, approximately 17% recorded once. The material sequenced was CD8+ T cells from PBMCs. These receptors were collected from a human donor in good health (CMV status not recorded). Some clones in this sample may be carry-over from other donors' samples.

This clonotype was counted ten times or more. The rearrangement joins TRBV6-6 to TRBJ2-7, with D tentatively TRBD1 (5 bases). This CDR3 region has 14 residues. V was clipped by 5 bases and J by 2 bases, with 13 bases between them. CDR1 is MNHNY and CDR2 is SVGAGI in the germline V gene (reference sequence). The CDR3 loop reads CASSHPDNPYEQYF. CDR3 nucleotides: TGTGCCAGCAGTCATCCGGACAACCCCTACGAGCAGTACTTC.

The rearrangement links TRBV5-1 to TRBJ2-3, with 12 bases matching TRBD2. CDR1 SGHRS and CDR2 YFSETQ come from the germline V gene. Trimming cost V 3 bases and J 5 bases; bases outside gene matches: 4. CDR3 size: 15 residues. CDR3 sequence reads: CASSWRGLAGDTQYF. CDR3 nucleotide sequence: TGCGCCAGCAGCTGGCGGGGACTAGCGGGAGATACGCAGTATTTT. Based on the CDR3 plus reference TRBV5-1 and TRBJ2-3, the full variable domain is KAGVTQTPRYLIKTRGQQVTLSCSPISGHRSVSWYQQTPGQGLQFLFEYFSETQRNKGNFPGRFSGRQFSNSRSEMNVSTLELGDSALYLCASSWRGLAGDTQYFGPGTRLTVL.

The rearrangement links TRBV28 to TRBJ2-7; a possible D gene is TRBD1 (5 bases). Germline V gene sequence: CDR1 MDHEN, CDR2 SYDVKM. V gave up 2 bases and J gave up 2 bases, with 19 bases separating them. The CDR3 runs to 17 residues. The CDR3 region is CASSLTTYRTPTYEQYF. The CDR3 DNA reads TGTGCCAGCAGTTTAACTACGTACCGGACACCTACCTACGAGCAGTACTTC.

The genes are TRBV2 and TRBJ2-7, with D perhaps matching TRBD1 (6 bases). Germline V gene data show CDR1 as SNHLY and CDR2 as FYNNEI. The CDR3 runs to 15 residues. The V and J ends lost 4 bases and 7 bases respectively, with 20 bases between them. The CDR3 DNA sequence: TGTGCCAGCAGTGTCCGGGACAAGGCCACTCGAGAGCAGTACTTC. It translates to CASSVRDKATREQYF. Full variable domain (missing parts from reference TRBV2 and TRBJ2-7): EPEVTQTPSHQVTQMGQEVILRCVPISNHLYFYWYRQILGQKVEFLVSFYNNEISEKSEIFDDQFSVERPDGSNFTLKIRSTKLEDSAMYFCASSVRDKATREQYFGPGTRLTVT.

This clonotype was counted only a few times. The V and J genes are TRBV5-4 and TRBJ2-1; D perhaps matches TRBD2 (6 bases). CDR1 and CDR2 (germline): SGHNT, YYREEE (reference sequence). The CDR3 is made up of 13 amino acids. With 1 base removed from V and 8 bases from J, the gap between germline ends came to 10 bases. Written as DNA, the CDR3 is TGTGCCAGCAGCTTGTGGCGGGGTCATGAGCAGTTCTTC. Translated: CASSLWRGHEQFF.

The chain is built from TRBV4-1 and TRBJ2-7; 7 bases map to TRBD2. The junction had 7 bases not matched to a gene; V was cut back by 1 base and J by 4 bases. The CDR3 spans 15 residues. Germline lookup yields CDR1 MGHRA and CDR2 YSYEKL. The CDR3 nucleotides read TGCGCCAGCAGCCAAGGGCTTGGAGCGGGGTACGAGCAGTACTTC. It codes for CASSQGLGAGYEQYF.

This clonotype was detected ten times or more. The chain couples TRBV7-6 to TRBJ2-2, with TRBD2 matching over 9 bases. CDR1 SGHVS and CDR2 FNYEAQ come from the germline V gene. CDR3 length: 17 residues. V shed 4 bases, J shed 5 bases, and the junction held 11 bases outside the gene matches. The CDR3 sequence is CASSSPGAGGWTGELFF. The CDR3 DNA reads TGTGCCAGCAGCTCCCCGGGGGCGGGAGGGTGGACCGGGGAGCTGTTTTTT. Drawing the rest from reference TRBV7-6 and TRBJ2-2, the complete variable domain is GAGVSQSPRYKVTKRGQDVALRCDPISGHVSLYWYRQALGQGPEFLTYFNYEAQQDKSGLPNDRFSAERPEGSISTLTIQRTEQRDSAMYRCASSSPGAGGWTGELFFGEGSRLTVL.

In this sample, this clonotype turned up many times. The V call is TRBV10-3, the J call TRBJ1-4; 8 nucleotides align to TRBD1. The CDR3 spans 13 residues. Germline values: CDR1 ENHRY, CDR2 SYGVKD. The junction had 6 bases not matched to a gene; V was cut back by 10 bases and J by 5 bases. The CDR3 DNA is TGTGCCACGAGGGACAGGACAAATGAAAAACTGTTTTTT. Its protein is CATRDRTNEKLFF.

This clonotype was counted between two and nine times. The V and J genes are TRBV4-2 and TRBJ2-1, with D perhaps TRBD2 (6 bases). V lost 4 bases and J 7 bases, leaving 17 bases between the germline ends. Germline CDR1 and CDR2: LGHNA and YNFKEQ. The CDR3 is made up of 15 amino acids. The CDR3 spells CASSPLGTGLNEQFF. The CDR3, as DNA: TGTGCCAGCAGCCCGCTCGGGACTGGACTTAATGAGCAGTTCTTC.